This T cell receptor beta chain was profiled in a study of beta chain features in type 1 diabetes. General study results and limits: The naive, central memory and Treg TCRB repertoires of patients appeared to be more similar to one another than those of healthy donors. A moderate, significant TCRB CDR3 shortening appeared in type 1 diabetes across four CD4+ subsets. PCR might pick shorter templates more often, in the same way for patients and controls.

Sorting with CD45RO/CCR7/CD25/CD127/CD95/CD27 yielded naive, central memory, regulatory and stem-like memory CD4+ cells. On this clone: The antigen is not known.

The isolated RNA, all of it, was reverse transcribed, so expressed TCRB transcripts were what got sequenced. The assay was immunoSEQ multiplex PCR, and TCRdb's table has in-frame clones only and misses some. The sample contains 300,000 or so clones, about 13% of which appear only once. V dropped 1 base and J dropped 5 bases, with 17 bases sitting between them. Per the germline V gene, CDR1 is MGHRA and CDR2 is YSYEKL. The CDR3 sequence is 16 residues long. This clonotype was sampled from a woman between 18 and 30 years old with type 1 diabetes. The gene calls are TRBV4-1 and TRBJ2-5; possibly TRBD2 for D (5 bases). Sequencing was performed on naive CD4+ T cells from blood. CDR3 in DNA: TGCGCCAGCAGCCAAGGCCCTCCGGGGAGAGGCGAGACCCAGTACTTC. This translates into CASSQGPPGRGETQYF.